These 28 T cell receptor beta chains were all obtained from the same sample, sequenced in a study of beta chain features in type 1 diabetes (dated by TCRdb to 2016 to 2019). The library came from the immunoSEQ multiplex PCR assay. The entire amount of isolated RNA was reverse transcribed using the High Capacity cDNA Reverse Transcription Kit, so the sequenced TCRB transcripts were expressed ones. The table comes from immuneACCESS by way of TCRdb, which keeps in-frame sequences with V and J called. Part of the clones is missing from these tables; in studies checked, under half for an unresolved V gene and the rest for unknown reasons. The sample table shows under 550,000 clones, and over 10% are seen once. Approximately 0.045% of the sample belongs to the ten largest clones. The sequenced sample consisted of naive CD4+ T cells from blood. Per the publication, the cell subset or site label means: true naive CD4+ T cells. These receptors all come from a woman aged 18-29 years in good health.

This chain joins TRBV14 and TRBJ2-7, with a possible D match to TRBD1 (6 bases). V was shortened by 9 bases and J by 0 bases, with 9 bases between the two germline ends. The CDR3 is 12 amino acids. The germline CDR1 and CDR2 sequences are SGHDN and FVKESK. The CDR3 DNA reads TGTGCCAGTCGGGACAACTCCTACGAGCAGTACTTC. It codes for CASRDNSYEQYF.

This clone turned up a few times. The rearrangement joins TRBV13 to TRBJ2-1; D possibly corresponds to TRBD1 (6 bases). CDR3 length: 16 residues. Germline V gives CDR1 PRHDT, CDR2 FYEKMQ (reference sequence). V lost 4 bases, J lost 4 bases, and 17 bases lay in between. The CDR3 region has the DNA TGTGCCAGCAGCTCAACGCGGACAGCACTATACAATGAGCAGTTCTTC. This translates into CASSSTRTALYNEQFF.

The rearrangement joins TRBV27 to TRBJ2-3, with 10 positions matching TRBD1. The CDR3 is 17 residues long. With V trimmed by 4 bases and J by 8 bases, 15 bases remained unmatched. Germline V CDR1 and CDR2: MNHEY, SMNVEV (reference sequence). In DNA, the CDR3 is TGTGCCAGCAGTTCGGGTTTGGGACAGGGGCTGGTGGTTACGCAGTATTTT. It translates to CASSSGLGQGLVVTQYF.

This clone was seen a few times. A junction boundary mismatches the germline segment, possibly from a read error. The CDR3 protein is CASSYRGSEEF. The CDR3 nucleotides are TGTGCCAGCAGTTACCGAGGGAGTGAAGAGTTC. The chain recombines TRBV6-5 with TRBJ2-7; D perhaps matches TRBD2 (5 bases). The CDR3 is 11 residues long. Germline loops: CDR1 MNHEY, CDR2 SVGAGI.

The table lists this clone with a few counts. This sequence joins TRBV19 and TRBJ1-3; D ambiguous. V lost 5 bases to trimming and J lost 0 bases, with 8 bases between them. Germline assignment: CDR1 LNHDA and CDR2 SQIVND (reference sequence). The CDR3 sequence is 14 residues long. The CDR3 sequence is CASSYLGSGNTIYF. In DNA, the CDR3 is TGTGCCAGTAGTTACCTGGGCTCTGGAAACACCATATATTTT.

The rearrangement uses TRBV25-1 and TRBJ1-1; TRBD1 might be the D (6 bases). The length of the CDR3 is 12 residues. Trimming left V 4 bases short and J 9 bases short, with 12 bases between. Germline lookup yields CDR1 MGHDK and CDR2 SYGVNS. CDR3 in amino acids: CASSAYQGKAFF. In DNA, the CDR3 is TGTGCCAGCAGTGCATATCAGGGGAAAGCTTTCTTT.

This clone was seen a few times. The chain joins TRBV27 to TRBJ2-7; D unclear. The CDR3 loop spans 14 amino acids. Between the trimmed V and J ends, which lost 0 bases and 3 bases, there was a span of 9 bases. CDR1 is MNHEY and CDR2 is SMNVEV in the germline V gene (reference sequence). The CDR3 protein is CASSLSRFGYEQYF. The CDR3, as DNA: TGTGCCAGCAGTTTATCCAGGTTCGGCTACGAGCAGTACTTC.

A few counts support this clone. The chain has TRBV2 and TRBJ1-5; no clear D gene. The V gene's germline CDR1 is SNHLY and CDR2 FYNNEI. The CDR3 is 13 residues long. With 4 bases removed from V and 9 bases from J, the gap between germline ends came to 13 bases. The CDR3, as DNA: TGTGCCAGCAGTGCGCGGGTTCTCAGGCCCCAGCATTTT. It translates to CASSARVLRPQHF.

This clone has a handful of counts. The chain is built from TRBV23-1 and TRBJ1-1; D uncertain. TRBV23-1 is placed among ORFs of uncertain function. Trimming took 0 bases from V and 10 from J, leaving 15 bases between them. This CDR3 spans 14 amino acids. The DNA for the CDR3 is TGCGCCAGCAGTCAATCCACAAGTCTCATTCCAGCTTTCTTT. Its translation: CASSQSTSLIPAFF.

This chain uses TRBV29-1 with TRBJ2-5; D is possibly TRBD1 (5 bases). Between the trimmed V and J ends, which lost 1 base and 4 bases, there was a span of 10 bases. The CDR3 spans 13 residues. The germline V gene has CDR1 SQVTM and CDR2 ANQGSEA. The CDR3 sequence is CSVEGTSGETQYF. CDR3 nucleotide sequence: TGCAGCGTTGAAGGGACATCGGGAGAGACCCAGTACTTC.

Only one count was recorded for this clone. The rearrangement links TRBV11-1 to TRBJ1-1; 8 nucleotides match TRBD1. The germline CDR1 and CDR2 sequences are SGHAT and FQDESV (reference sequence). The CDR3 loop spans 14 amino acids. V trimming: 5 bases; J trimming: 5 bases; junction bases outside the gene matches: 7. CDR3 in amino acids: CASSAHRGLTEAFF. The CDR3, as DNA: TGTGCCAGCAGCGCCCACAGGGGGTTGACTGAAGCTTTCTTT. Based on the CDR3 plus reference TRBV11-1 and TRBJ1-1, the full variable domain is EAEVAQSPRYKITEKSQAVAFWCDPISGHATLYWYRQILGQGPELLVQFQDESVVDDSQLPKDRFSAERLKGVDSTLKIQPAELGDSAMYLCASSAHRGLTEAFFGQGTRLTVV.

This clone was counted only a few times. This sequence joins TRBV6-5 and TRBJ2-1, with a tentative D call TRBD2 (5 bases). Germline V gene sequence: CDR1 MNHEY, CDR2 SVGAGI. The CDR3 has 15 amino acids. Trimming pared 1 base from V and 0 bases from J, leaving 7 bases between. The CDR3 nucleotides are TGTGCCAGCAGTTACTTGGGGAGCTCCTACAATGAGCAGTTCTTC. Its translation: CASSYLGSSYNEQFF.

A few counts support this clone. The rearrangement links TRBV2 to TRBJ2-3; TRBD2 matches 7 bases. The germline V gene encodes CDR1 SNHLY and CDR2 FYNNEI. This CDR3 contains 14 residues. V lost 6 bases, J lost 2 bases, and 5 bases stayed unmatched. CDR3 nucleotides: TGTGCCAGCAGCTCAGCGGGGCACACAGATACGCAGTATTTT. It translates to CASSSAGHTDTQYF.

A few counts support this clone. The chain is built from TRBV6-6 and TRBJ2-7; 9 positions agree with TRBD2. Trimming took 5 bases from V and 7 from J; bases not matched to a gene: 12. Germline CDR1 is MNHNY and CDR2 is SVGAGI (reference sequence). This CDR3 has 15 amino acids. The CDR3 loop reads CASSGSSGIRQEQYF. The CDR3 coding sequence is TGTGCCAGCAGTGGGTCTAGCGGGATTCGGCAAGAGCAGTACTTC.

V is TRBV28 and J is TRBJ2-7; the D is unclear. Looked up from germline, CDR1 is MDHEN and CDR2 is SYDVKM. V lost 5 bases to trimming and J lost 3 bases, with 14 bases between them. CDR3 size: 14 residues. This CDR3 reads CASSRVGARYEQYV. In DNA form, the CDR3 reads TGTGCCAGCAGTCGCGTAGGTGCACGCTACGAGCAGTACGTC.

The chain uses TRBV29-1 and TRBJ1-2; 11 positions match TRBD1. Germline V CDR1 and CDR2: SQVTM, ANQGSEA. This CDR3 has 13 residues. With V trimmed by 7 bases and J by 4 bases, 5 bases remained unmatched. Here the CDR3 DNA reads TGCAGCGCCGGGACAGGGGGAGGCTATGGCTACACCTTC. This codes for CSAGTGGGYGYTF.

The sample holds a few counts of this clone. The V and J genes are TRBV2 and TRBJ2-2; 8 bases fit TRBD1. V was pared by 3 bases and J by 4 bases, with 4 bases of the junction left unmatched. The CDR3 is made up of 15 amino acids. The germline CDR1 and CDR2 sequences are SNHLY and FYNNEI. The CDR3 DNA is TGTGCCAGCAGTGAGGACAGGGTCAGCACCGGGGAGCTGTTTTTT. Translation: CASSEDRVSTGELFF.

This clone was detected a few times. The rearrangement joins TRBV29-1 to TRBJ2-3, with D perhaps TRBD2 (5 bases). V gave up 5 bases and J gave up 4 bases, with 7 bases separating them. Germline V gene data show CDR1 as SQVTM and CDR2 as ANQGSEA. There are 11 residues in the CDR3. CDR3 bases: TGCAGCGTTTCGGACTCAGATACGCAGTATTTT. Protein: CSVSDSDTQYF.

This clone was seen more than once but under ten times. This CDR3 is CATSSIDRAVLFF. The CDR3 DNA is TGTGCCACCTCCTCTATTGACAGGGCCGTGCTGTTTTTT. V gene TRBV28 combines with J gene TRBJ2-2; TRBD1 matches 7 bases. CDR1 is MDHEN and CDR2 is SYDVKM in the germline V gene. CDR3 size: 13 residues. After removal of 10 bases from V and 13 bases from J, the junction contained 15 bases not matched to a gene.

This clone was seen more than once but under ten times. This rearrangement joins TRBV5-1 to TRBJ2-6, with D possibly being TRBD1 (5 bases). The CDR3 runs to 16 residues. The germline gives CDR1 SGHRS, CDR2 YFSETQ. The V gene lost 2 bases and the J gene lost 0 bases, with 9 bases spanning the gap. The CDR3 loop reads CASSFGDSSGANVLTF. In DNA, the CDR3 is TGCGCCAGCAGCTTCGGTGACAGCTCTGGGGCCAACGTCCTGACTTTC.

V gene TRBV28 combines with J gene TRBJ1-2; TRBD1 matches at 8 bases. Trimming removed 5 bases from V and 7 bases from J; junction bases left unmatched: 3. The CDR3 has 12 amino acids. In germline, CDR1 is MDHEN, CDR2 SYDVKM. This chain's CDR3 is CASSQTGVGYTF. The CDR3 nucleotides read TGTGCCAGCAGTCAGACAGGGGTTGGCTACACCTTC.

This chain uses TRBV7-3 with TRBJ2-1, with 12 bases identical to TRBD2. The V gene's germline CDR1 is SGHTA and CDR2 FQGTGA. This CDR3 has 15 amino acids. V shed 6 bases and J 3 bases; nucleotides not matched to a gene: 3. The CDR3 loop is CASRRLAGDYNEQFF. CDR3 nucleotide sequence: TGTGCCAGCAGGAGACTAGCGGGAGACTACAATGAGCAGTTCTTC.

In this sample, this clone turned up a few times. The rearrangement joins TRBV28 to TRBJ2-4; no firm D call. There are 13 residues in the CDR3. The germline gives CDR1 MDHEN, CDR2 SYDVKM. V lost 6 bases to trimming and J lost 10 bases, with 16 bases between them. The CDR3 DNA reads TGTGCCAGCAGCCCCACATCGTTACGGATTCAGTACTTC. It encodes CASSPTSLRIQYF. Combining the CDR3 with reference TRBV28 and TRBJ2-4 gives the whole variable domain DVKVTQSSRYLVKRTGEKVFLECVQDMDHENMFWYRQDPGLGLRLIYFSYDVKMKEKGDIPEGYSVSREKKERFSLILESASTNQTSMYLCASSPTSLRIQYFGAGTRLSVL.

This clone was observed a handful of times. The chain couples TRBV23-1 to TRBJ1-5; the D is unclear. TRBV23-1 is labeled an ORF, and its function is uncertain. There are 14 residues in the CDR3. The V and J ends lost 2 bases and 2 bases respectively, with 7 bases between them. CDR3 in DNA: TGCGCCAGCAGTCAACCCCAGCGCAATCAGCCCCAGCATTTT. It is translated as CASSQPQRNQPQHF.

There are a few counts of this clone. The same CDR3 can be traced to other DNA sequences in this sample. V is TRBV9 and J is TRBJ2-2, with a weak D call TRBD2 (5 bases). V was shortened by 4 bases and J by 6 bases, with 10 bases between the two germline ends. The CDR3 length is 13 residues. Germline CDR1 and CDR2: SGDLS and YYNGEE. CDR3 sequence reads: CASSPRVAGELFF. DNA of the CDR3: TGTGCCAGCAGCCCGAGGGTCGCCGGGGAGCTGTTTTTT.

This clone was recorded a few times. The V gene is TRBV7-9, the J gene TRBJ1-1, with D possibly TRBD1 on 6 matching bases. Per the germline V gene, CDR1 is SEHNR and CDR2 is FQNEAQ (reference sequence). This CDR3 spans 17 amino acids. V lost 0 bases, J lost 0 bases, and 14 bases lay in between. The CDR3 reads CASSLALNREVNTEAFF. DNA for the CDR3: TGTGCCAGCAGCTTAGCCCTAAACAGGGAGGTGAACACTGAAGCTTTCTTT.

This chain connects TRBV5-1 to TRBJ2-5, with no clear D. Trimming took 0 bases from V and 4 from J, leaving 13 bases between them. Germline V gives CDR1 SGHRS, CDR2 YFSETQ. The CDR3 is 15 residues long. In nucleotides, the CDR3 is TGCGCCAGCAGCTTGGGCCTGAAGGGTGGAGAGACCCAGTACTTC. This encodes CASSLGLKGGETQYF. The full variable domain, its missing parts supplied by reference TRBV5-1 and TRBJ2-5, is KAGVTQTPRYLIKTRGQQVTLSCSPISGHRSVSWYQQTPGQGLQFLFEYFSETQRNKGNFPGRFSGRQFSNSRSEMNVSTLELGDSALYLCASSLGLKGGETQYFGPGTRLLVL.

CDR3 residues: CASSVQGQPQHF. The CDR3, as DNA: TGTGCCAGCAGCGTTCAGGGGCAGCCCCAGCATTTT. The chain links TRBV9 to TRBJ1-5, with TRBD1 as a possible D gene (6 bases). This CDR3 region has 12 residues. V was clipped by 2 bases and J by 7 bases, with 7 bases between them. The germline V gene has CDR1 SGDLS and CDR2 YYNGEE.